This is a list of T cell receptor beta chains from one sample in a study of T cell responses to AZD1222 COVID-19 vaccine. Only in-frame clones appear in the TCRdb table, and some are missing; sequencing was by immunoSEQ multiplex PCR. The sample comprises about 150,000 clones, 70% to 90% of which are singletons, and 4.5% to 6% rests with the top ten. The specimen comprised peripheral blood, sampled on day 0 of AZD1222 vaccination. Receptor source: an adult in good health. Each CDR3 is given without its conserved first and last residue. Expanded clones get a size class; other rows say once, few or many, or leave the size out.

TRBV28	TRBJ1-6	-	ASSPSSDSYNSPLH
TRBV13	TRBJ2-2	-	ASSLRNYLRDRANTGELF
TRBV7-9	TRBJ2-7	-	ASSLALRGRQY
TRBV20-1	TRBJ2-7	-	SAGDIEQY
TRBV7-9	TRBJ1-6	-	ASSSSNSNSPLH
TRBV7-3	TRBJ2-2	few	ASSYLSGELF
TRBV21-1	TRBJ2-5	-	ASSKGEGTQY
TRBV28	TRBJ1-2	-	ASSSARDSRTNYGYT
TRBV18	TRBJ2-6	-	ASSPRDIGSGANVLT
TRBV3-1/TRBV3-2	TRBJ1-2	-	ASSFVGAYGYT
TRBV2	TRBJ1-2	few	ASSERADYGYT
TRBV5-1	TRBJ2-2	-	ASSLWTGDTGELF
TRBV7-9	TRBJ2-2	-	ASSSFTNTGELF
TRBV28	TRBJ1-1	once	ASSFLRAGPKEGTEAF
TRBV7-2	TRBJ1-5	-	ASSLVGNQPQH
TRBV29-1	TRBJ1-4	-	SAEGADEKLF
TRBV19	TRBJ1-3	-	ASIGSEGFFENTIY
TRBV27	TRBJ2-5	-	ASSLRLAGETQY
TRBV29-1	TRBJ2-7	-	SVESGVLRY
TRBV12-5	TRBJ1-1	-	ASGRRGARTEAF
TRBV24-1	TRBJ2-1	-	ATSALDSSSYNEQF
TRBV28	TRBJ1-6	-	ASSLDRGHNSPLH
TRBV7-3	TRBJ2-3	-	ASSSTGDTQY
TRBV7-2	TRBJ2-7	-	ASSPATGYGEQY
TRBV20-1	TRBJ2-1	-	SARGYNEQF
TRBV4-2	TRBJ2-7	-	ASSQDTQGREQY
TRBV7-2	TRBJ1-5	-	ASSFGLTLNQPQH
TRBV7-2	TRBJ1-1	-	ASSLGPTGVDSEAF
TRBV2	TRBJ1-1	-	ASSDDGRLNTEAF
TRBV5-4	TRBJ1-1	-	ASSGRWQGTEAF
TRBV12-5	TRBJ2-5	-	ASGLGRTGQETQY
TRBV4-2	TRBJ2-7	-	ASSQDLHPHAPYEQY
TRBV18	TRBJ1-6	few	ASSPVVNNSPLH
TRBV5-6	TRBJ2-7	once	ASSSGQGSYEQY
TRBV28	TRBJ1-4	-	ASRVGRVAELF
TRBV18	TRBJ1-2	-	ASSSQEFTNYGYT
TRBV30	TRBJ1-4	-	AWTMTVYNEKLF
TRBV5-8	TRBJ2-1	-	ASSLAGLAGALNEQF
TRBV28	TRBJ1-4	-	ASSLEGVTNEKLF